Described below is a single T cell receptor (beta chain) sequence and its context. This entry belongs to a study of blood T cell repertoires in COVID-19. Method: immunoSEQ multiplex PCR; TCRdb's copy keeps in-frame clones and lacks some. The table has 200,000 to 250,000 clones, approximately 85% seen once. Per the germline V gene, CDR1 is SEHNR and CDR2 is FQNEAQ (reference sequence). V gave up 5 bases and J gave up 4 bases, with 17 bases separating them. The CDR3 consists of 15 residues. The sequenced sample consisted of peripheral blood. This clonotype originated in a man in his forties with acute or convalescent COVID-19. This chain joins TRBV7-9 and TRBJ2-5, with D perhaps matching TRBD2 (6 bases). The CDR3: CASSTPPGAGETQYF. The CDR3 DNA is TGTGCCAGCAGCACTCCCCCCGGAGCGGGAGAGACCCAGTACTTC.